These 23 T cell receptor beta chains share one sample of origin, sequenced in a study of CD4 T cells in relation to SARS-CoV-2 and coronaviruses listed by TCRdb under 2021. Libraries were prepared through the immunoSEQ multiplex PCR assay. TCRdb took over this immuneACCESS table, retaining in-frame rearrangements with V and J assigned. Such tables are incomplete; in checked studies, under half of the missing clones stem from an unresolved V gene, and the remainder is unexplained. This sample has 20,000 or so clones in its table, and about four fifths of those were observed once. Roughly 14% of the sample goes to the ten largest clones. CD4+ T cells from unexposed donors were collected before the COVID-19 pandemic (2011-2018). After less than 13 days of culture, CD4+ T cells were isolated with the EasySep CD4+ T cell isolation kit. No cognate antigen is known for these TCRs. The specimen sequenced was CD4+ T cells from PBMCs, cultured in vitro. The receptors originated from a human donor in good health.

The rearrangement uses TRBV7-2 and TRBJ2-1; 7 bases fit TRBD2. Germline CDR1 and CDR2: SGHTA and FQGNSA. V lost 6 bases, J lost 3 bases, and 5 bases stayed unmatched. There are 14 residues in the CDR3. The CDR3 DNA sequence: TGTGCCAGCAGACGCGGGAGTAACTACAATGAGCAGTTCTTC. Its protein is CASRRGSNYNEQFF.

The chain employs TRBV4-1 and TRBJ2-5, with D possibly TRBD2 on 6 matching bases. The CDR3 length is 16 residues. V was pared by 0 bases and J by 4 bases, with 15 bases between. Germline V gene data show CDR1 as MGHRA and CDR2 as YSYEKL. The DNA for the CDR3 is TGCGCCAGCAGCCAAGATTGGGGCAGGGAGGCAGAGACCCAGTACTTC. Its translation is CASSQDWGREAETQYF.

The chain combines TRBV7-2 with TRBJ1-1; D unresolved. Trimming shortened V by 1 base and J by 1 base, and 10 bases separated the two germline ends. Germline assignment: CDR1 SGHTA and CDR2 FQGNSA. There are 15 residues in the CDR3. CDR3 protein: CASSLVPRENTEAFF. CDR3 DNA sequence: TGTGCCAGCAGCTTAGTCCCCAGAGAGAACACTGAAGCTTTCTTT.

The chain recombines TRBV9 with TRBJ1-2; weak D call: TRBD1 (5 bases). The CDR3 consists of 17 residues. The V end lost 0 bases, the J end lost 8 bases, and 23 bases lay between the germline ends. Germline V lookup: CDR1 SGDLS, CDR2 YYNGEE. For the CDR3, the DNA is TGTGCCAGCAGCGTAGCAAGCTGGCCGAGGACAAGTCAGGGCTACACCTTC. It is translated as CASSVASWPRTSQGYTF.

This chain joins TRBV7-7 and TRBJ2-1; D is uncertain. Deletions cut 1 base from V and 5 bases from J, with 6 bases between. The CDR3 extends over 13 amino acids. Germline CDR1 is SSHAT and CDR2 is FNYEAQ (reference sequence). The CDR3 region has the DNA TGTGCCAGCAGCTTAGGGCCAAACAATGAGCAGTTCTTC. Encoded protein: CASSLGPNNEQFF.

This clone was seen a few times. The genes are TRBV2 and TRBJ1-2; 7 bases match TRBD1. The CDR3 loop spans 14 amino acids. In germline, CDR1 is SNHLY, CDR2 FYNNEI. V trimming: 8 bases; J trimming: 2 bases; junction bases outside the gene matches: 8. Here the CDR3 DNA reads TGTGCCAGCCAGAGGGACAGAGTCAACTATGGCTACACCTTC. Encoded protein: CASQRDRVNYGYTF.

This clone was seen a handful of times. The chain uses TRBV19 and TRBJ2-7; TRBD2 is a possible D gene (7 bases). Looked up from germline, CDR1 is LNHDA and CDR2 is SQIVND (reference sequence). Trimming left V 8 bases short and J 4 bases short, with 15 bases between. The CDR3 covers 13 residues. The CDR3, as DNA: TGTGCCAGTGGGGGGGCAGTATCATACGAGCAGTACTTC. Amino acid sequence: CASGGAVSYEQYF.

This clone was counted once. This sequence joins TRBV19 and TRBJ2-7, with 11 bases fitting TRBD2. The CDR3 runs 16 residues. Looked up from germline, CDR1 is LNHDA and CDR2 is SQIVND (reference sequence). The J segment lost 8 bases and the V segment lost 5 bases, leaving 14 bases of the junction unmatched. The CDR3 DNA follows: TGTGCCAGTAGTCCAGGGTGGCTAGCGGGAGGTGGAAAGCAGTACTTC. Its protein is CASSPGWLAGGGKQYF.

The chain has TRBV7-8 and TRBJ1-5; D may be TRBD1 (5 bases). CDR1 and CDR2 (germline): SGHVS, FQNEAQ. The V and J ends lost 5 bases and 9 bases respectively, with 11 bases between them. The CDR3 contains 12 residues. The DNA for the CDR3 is TGTGCCAGCAGCCACCTAAGGGGGCCCCAGCATTTT. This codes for CASSHLRGPQHF.

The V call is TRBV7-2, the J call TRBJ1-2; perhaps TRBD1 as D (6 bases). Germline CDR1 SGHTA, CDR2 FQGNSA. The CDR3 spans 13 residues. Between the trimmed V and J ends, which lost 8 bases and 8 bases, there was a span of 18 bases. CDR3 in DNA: TGTGCCAGCTCTGACTGGGGGGCCCGGGGCTACACCTTC. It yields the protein CASSDWGARGYTF.

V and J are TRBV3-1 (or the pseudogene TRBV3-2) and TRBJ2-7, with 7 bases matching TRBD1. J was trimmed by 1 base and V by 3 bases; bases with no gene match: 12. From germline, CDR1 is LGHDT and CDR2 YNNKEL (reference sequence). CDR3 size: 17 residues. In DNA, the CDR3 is TGTGCCAGCAGCCACTGGGACGACAGGGACCTGTCCTACGAGCAGTACTTC. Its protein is CASSHWDDRDLSYEQYF.

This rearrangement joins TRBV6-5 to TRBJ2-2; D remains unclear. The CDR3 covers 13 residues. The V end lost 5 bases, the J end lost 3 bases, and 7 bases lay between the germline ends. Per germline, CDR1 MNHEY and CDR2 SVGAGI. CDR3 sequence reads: CASSLQHTGELFF. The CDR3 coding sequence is TGTGCCAGCAGTCTACAGCACACCGGGGAGCTGTTTTTT.

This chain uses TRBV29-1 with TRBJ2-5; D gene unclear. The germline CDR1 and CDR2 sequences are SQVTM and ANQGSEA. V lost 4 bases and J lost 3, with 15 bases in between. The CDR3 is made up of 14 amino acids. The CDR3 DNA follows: TGCAGCGTTGTTGGCAGGCTTATCGAAGAGACCCAGTACTTC. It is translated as CSVVGRLIEETQYF.

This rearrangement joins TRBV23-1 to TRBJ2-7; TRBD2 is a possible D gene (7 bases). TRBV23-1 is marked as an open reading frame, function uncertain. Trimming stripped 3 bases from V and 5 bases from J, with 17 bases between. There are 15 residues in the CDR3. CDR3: CASSHSSGGLNEQYF. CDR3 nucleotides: TGCGCCAGCAGTCATAGTTCCGGGGGGCTCAACGAGCAGTACTTC.

The CDR3 sequence is CASSRGGAGETQYF. CDR3 bases: TGTGCCAGCAGTCGCGGGGGGGCGGGAGAGACCCAGTACTTC. The rearrangement uses TRBV6-2 or TRBV6-3 and TRBJ2-5, with TRBD2 matching over 9 bases. Germline V gene sequence: CDR1 MNHEY, CDR2 SVGEGT. There are 14 residues in the CDR3. Trimming cost V 5 bases and J 4 bases; bases outside gene matches: 5.

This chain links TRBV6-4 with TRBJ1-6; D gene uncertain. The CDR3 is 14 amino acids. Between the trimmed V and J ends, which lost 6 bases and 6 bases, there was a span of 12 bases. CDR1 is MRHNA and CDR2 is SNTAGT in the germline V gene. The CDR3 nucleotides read TGTGCCAGCAGCGCCGGGAGTCTTAATTCACCCCTCCACTTT. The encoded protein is CASSAGSLNSPLHF.

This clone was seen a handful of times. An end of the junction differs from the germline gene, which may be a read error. The CDR3 DNA is TGTGCTAGCAGCTTAGGACTAGCGGGAGCTGGGGGCGAGACCCAGTACTTC. It yields the protein CASSLGLAGAGGETQYF. The chain combines TRBV7-7 with TRBJ2-5, with 13 bases matching TRBD2. The germline gives CDR1 SSHAT, CDR2 FNYEAQ (reference sequence). The CDR3 spans 17 residues.

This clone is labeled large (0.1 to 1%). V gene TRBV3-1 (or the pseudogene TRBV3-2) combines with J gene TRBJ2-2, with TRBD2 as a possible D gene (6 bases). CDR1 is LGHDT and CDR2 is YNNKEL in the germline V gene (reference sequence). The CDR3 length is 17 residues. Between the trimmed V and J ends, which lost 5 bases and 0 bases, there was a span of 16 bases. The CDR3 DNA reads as TGTGCCAGCAGCAGCTTGCGCGGGGCTCCGAACACCGGGGAGCTGTTTTTT. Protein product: CASSSLRGAPNTGELFF.

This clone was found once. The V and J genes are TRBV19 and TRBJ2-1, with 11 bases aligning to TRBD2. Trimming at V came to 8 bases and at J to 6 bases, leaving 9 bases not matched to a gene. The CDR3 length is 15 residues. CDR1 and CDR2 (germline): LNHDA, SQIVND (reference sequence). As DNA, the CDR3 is TGTGCCAGTTTAATAGCGGGGGGGCGTGTCAATGAGCAGTTCTTC. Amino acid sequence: CASLIAGGRVNEQFF.

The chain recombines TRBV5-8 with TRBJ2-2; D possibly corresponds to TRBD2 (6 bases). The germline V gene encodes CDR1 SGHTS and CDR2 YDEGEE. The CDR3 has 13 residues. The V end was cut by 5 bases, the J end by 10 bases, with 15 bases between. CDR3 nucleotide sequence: TGTGCCAGCAGTAGACTAGTATATGTGGAGCTGTTTTTT. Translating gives CASSRLVYVELFF. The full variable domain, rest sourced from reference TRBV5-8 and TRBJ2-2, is EAGVTQSPTHLIKTRGQQATLRCSPISGHTSVYWYQQALGLGLQFLLWYDEGEERNRGNFPPRFSGRQFPNYSSELNVNALELEDSALYLCASSRLVYVELFFGEGSRLTVL.

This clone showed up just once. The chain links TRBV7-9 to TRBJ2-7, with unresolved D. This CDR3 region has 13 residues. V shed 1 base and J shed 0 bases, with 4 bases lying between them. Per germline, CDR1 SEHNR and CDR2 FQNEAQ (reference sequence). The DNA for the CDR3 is TGTGCCAGCAGCTTAGGGGACTCCTACGAGCAGTACTTC. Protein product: CASSLGDSYEQYF.

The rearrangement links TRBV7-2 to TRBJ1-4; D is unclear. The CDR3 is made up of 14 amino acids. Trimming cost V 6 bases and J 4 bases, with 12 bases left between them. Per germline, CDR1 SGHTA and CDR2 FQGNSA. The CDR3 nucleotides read TGTGCCAGCAGTTCGTCGACTAATAATGAAAAACTGTTTTTT. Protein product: CASSSSTNNEKLFF.

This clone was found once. The CDR3 protein is CASSHGLAGGPPFF. CDR3 DNA: TGTGCCAGCAGCCACGGGCTAGCGGGAGGCCCCCCTTTCTTC. The chain joins TRBV6-5 to TRBJ2-1; 11 nucleotides agree with TRBD2. Germline V gene lookup returns CDR1 MNHEY and CDR2 SVGAGI. This CDR3 region has 14 residues. V shed 6 bases and J 16 bases; nucleotides not matched to a gene: 14.